This T cell receptor (beta chain) derives from a study of blood T cell repertoires in COVID-19. Clones were read by immunoSEQ multiplex PCR, and TCRdb kept only the in-frame ones, dropping some. This sample has 95,000 to 150,000 clones, with just over 85% found just once. Sequences were obtained from peripheral blood. This TCR was sampled from a man in his forties or fifties with acute or convalescent COVID-19.

The CDR3 region has the DNA TGTGCCAGCAGCTCACAGGGGGTTACTAGCACAGATACGCAGTATTTT. Its protein is CASSSQGVTSTDTQYF. The J gene is TRBJ2-3, the V gene TRBV9; 8 nucleotides match TRBD1. V gave up 4 bases and J gave up 0 bases; unmatched junction bases: 7. CDR3 length: 16 amino acids. CDR1 is SGDLS and CDR2 is YYNGEE in the germline V gene.